The source of this T cell receptor beta chain is a study of cytomegalovirus exposure and HLA in healthy donors. Study summary: Out of a few hundred genotyped donors, around 80% belonged to the Caucasian-associated ancestry cluster. Study-level points and caveats: It was reported in a later analysis that an Asian-associated ancestry cluster showed fewer N-insertions than the approximately 670-donor mean.

Germline V gives CDR1 MRHNA, CDR2 SNTAGT. V was clipped by 0 bases and J by 6 bases, with 16 bases between them. This CDR3 comprises 16 residues. This clone was detected once. Its specificity is not known. With 60 Vbeta and 13 Jbeta primers, the PCR was carried out. Libraries were prepared by immunoSEQ multiplex PCR; TCRdb keeps only in-frame clonotypes and omits some of them. The table shows roughly 110,000 clones, with more than 70% occurring only once. This chain links TRBV6-4 with TRBJ2-3, with D possibly being TRBD1 (7 bases). The sample consisted of PBMCs. The TCR was taken from a man aged 40-50 years in good health and CMV-seronegative. The CDR3 is CASSDSSGGLRDTQYF. CDR3 DNA sequence: TGTGCCAGCAGTGACTCATCAGGGGGGCTAAGGGATACGCAGTATTTT.